A selection of T cell receptor beta chains follows, all from one sample in a study of T cell responses to AZD1222 COVID-19 vaccine. Profiled with immunoSEQ multiplex PCR; TCRdb holds only in-frame clones, not every one. The table has tens of thousands of clones, 91% seen once. The sample in question was peripheral blood, obtained on day 0 of MenACWY control vaccination. Source of these receptors: an adult in good health. CDR3s include the opening cysteine and the closing phenylalanine or tryptophan. The D gene is left open where the match is weak. Size is stated for part of the rows, as once, few or many counts, or as a class when the clone is expanded.

clone_size d_call j_call v_call cdr3_aa cdr3_nt
. . TRBJ2-7 TRBV6-5 CASSYSLGRVSYEQYF TGTGCCAGCAGTTACTCCCTGGGCAGGGTTTCGTACGAGCAGTACTTC
. . TRBJ1-3 TRBV6-5 CASRPEGRNTIYF TGTGCCAGCAGACCGGAGGGGCGAAACACCATATATTTT
. . TRBJ1-4 TRBV18 CASSPAGTREKLFF TGTGCCAGCTCACCAGCGGGGACGAGGGAAAAACTGTTTTTT
. . TRBJ2-5 TRBV5-6 CASSSPEGRGLYQETQYF TGTGCCAGCAGCTCTCCTGAGGGCCGGGGGCTCTACCAAGAGACCCAGTACTTC
. . TRBJ1-1 TRBV18 CASSPREGSTEAFF TGTGCCAGCTCACCCCGAGAGGGTAGCACTGAAGCTTTCTTT
. TRBD1 TRBJ2-7 TRBV27 CASRGTGFPYEQYF TGTGCCAGCAGGGGGACAGGGTTTCCCTACGAGCAGTACTTC
. TRBD2 TRBJ2-5 TRBV11-2 CASSKRESRWTQYF TGTGCCAGCAGTAAGCGGGAGTCACGATGGACCCAGTACTTC
. TRBD1 TRBJ1-1 TRBV19 CASSSGQLNTEAFF TGTGCCAGTAGTTCGGGACAGCTGAACACTGAAGCTTTCTTT
few TRBD2 TRBJ2-7 TRBV7-2 CASSMLTSGGDRWEQYF TGTGCCAGCAGCATGCTCACTAGCGGGGGGGACCGTTGGGAGCAGTACTTC
. TRBD2 TRBJ2-1 TRBV19 CASSIGLAGNEQFF TGTGCCAGTAGTATAGGACTAGCCGGGAATGAGCAGTTCTTC
. . TRBJ1-1 TRBV12-3/TRBV12-4 CASSFQGTEAFF TGTGCCAGCAGTTTTCAGGGCACTGAAGCTTTCTTT
. . TRBJ1-3 TRBV10-3 CAISPAMGEVLSGNTIYF TGTGCCATCAGTCCCGCCATGGGTGAGGTTCTCTCTGGAAACACCATATATTTT
once TRBD2 TRBJ2-1 TRBV18 CASSPAAGGPAPYNEQFF TGTGCCAGCTCACCAGCTGCGGGGGGCCCAGCGCCCTACAATGAGCAGTTCTTC
. . TRBJ1-1 TRBV11-3 CASSRTMNTEAFF TGTGCCAGCAGCAGGACAATGAACACTGAAGCTTTCTTT
. . TRBJ1-1 TRBV19 CASSIGPGLNTEAFF TGTGCCAGTAGTATAGGGCCAGGGTTGAACACTGAAGCTTTCTTT
. TRBD1 TRBJ1-2 TRBV10-3 CAISAGTGANYGYTF TGTGCCATCAGTGCCGGGACAGGGGCTAACTATGGCTACACCTTC
. TRBD2 TRBJ2-2 TRBV5-1 CASTPSGKGGELFF TGCGCCAGCACCCCGAGCGGGAAGGGCGGGGAGCTGTTTTTT
. . TRBJ2-2 TRBV10-1 CASSDRDTGELFF TGCGCCAGCAGTGACCGAGACACCGGGGAGCTGTTTTTT
. TRBD1 TRBJ1-5 TRBV18 CASSQDRAGQPQHF TGTGCCAGCTCACAAGACAGGGCAGGGCAGCCCCAGCATTTT
. . TRBJ1-1 TRBV19 CASSLRGRDVEAFF TGTGCCAGTAGTTTAAGAGGCCGAGACGTAGAAGCTTTCTTT
. TRBD1 TRBJ2-7 TRBV19 CASSTRTGGIYEQYF TGTGCCAGTAGTACCAGGACAGGGGGCATCTACGAGCAGTACTTC
. . TRBJ2-5 TRBV18 CASSPGQSQETQYF TGTGCCAGCTCTCCAGGACAGTCCCAAGAGACCCAGTACTTC
. . TRBJ2-5 TRBV5-5 CASSQPGRAWETQYF TGTGCCAGCAGCCAACCGGGCCGAGCTTGGGAGACCCAGTACTTC